Listed below are T cell receptor beta chains from one sample, sequenced in a study of blood T cell repertoires in COVID-19. Sequencing was performed with immunoSEQ multiplex PCR; in TCRdb, only in-frame clones are kept and a portion is missing. Of 350,000 to 450,000 clones listed, 91% are singletons. Sample: PBMCs or T cells enriched from blood (not recorded which). The receptors stem from a woman aged 40 to 50 who had been exposed to COVID-19. Each CDR3 is given with its conserved first and last residue. The D gene is left open where the match is weak. Size is stated for part of the rows, as once, few or many counts, or as a class when the clone is expanded.

V gene	D gene	clone size	J gene	CDR3 protein	CDR3 DNA
TRBV14	.	.	TRBJ1-2	CASSHGRVYGYTF	TGTGCCAGCAGCCACGGCAGGGTTTATGGCTACACCTTC
TRBV7-2	TRBD1	.	TRBJ2-5	CASSLGAGTGSETQYF	TGTGCCAGCAGCTTGGGGGCCGGGACAGGGTCAGAGACCCAGTACTTC
TRBV12-3/TRBV12-4	.	.	TRBJ2-1	CASSSLDNEQFF	TGTGCCAGCAGTTCCTTAGACAATGAGCAGTTCTTC
TRBV4-3	.	.	TRBJ2-2	CASSIRGPGELFF	TGCGCCAGCAGCATTCGGGGTCCCGGGGAGCTGTTTTTT
TRBV7-9	.	.	TRBJ2-7	CASSLGANEQYF	TGTGCCAGCAGCTTAGGGGCCAACGAGCAGTACTTC
TRBV11-2	.	.	TRBJ2-3	CASSLGGSTDTQYF	TGTGCCAGCAGCTTAGGCGGCAGCACAGATACGCAGTATTTT
TRBV6-5	TRBD2	.	TRBJ2-1	CASRGLAQNNEQFF	TGTGCCAGCAGAGGACTAGCACAAAACAATGAGCAGTTCTTC
TRBV7-8	TRBD1	once	TRBJ1-5	CASSLDGRDRGLQPQHF	TGTGCCAGCAGCTTAGATGGTAGGGACAGGGGATTACAGCCCCAGCATTTT
TRBV24-1	.	.	TRBJ1-5	CATRGPGDQPQHF	TGTGCCACCAGAGGGCCAGGGGATCAGCCCCAGCATTTT
TRBV7-3	TRBD1	.	TRBJ1-1	CASSLSRGTEAFF	TGTGCCAGCAGCTTAAGCAGGGGGACTGAAGCTTTCTTT
TRBV30	TRBD1	.	TRBJ1-5	CAWRHRGGNQPQHF	TGTGCCTGGAGGCACAGGGGTGGCAATCAGCCCCAGCATTTT
TRBV10-2	.	.	TRBJ1-5	CASSEQGPPQHF	TGCGCCAGCAGTGAGCAGGGCCCGCCCCAGCATTTT
TRBV19	.	.	TRBJ2-5	CASSTQQGLKTQYF	TGTGCCAGTAGTACCCAACAGGGTCTAAAGACCCAGTACTTC
TRBV7-9	TRBD1	.	TRBJ1-1	CASSPRDRRFMNTEAFF	TGTGCCAGCAGCCCCCGGGACAGAAGATTCATGAACACTGAAGCTTTCTTT
TRBV27	.	.	TRBJ1-1	CASTTTYRANTEAFF	TGTGCCAGCACCACAACGTACAGGGCGAACACTGAAGCTTTCTTT
TRBV10-2	TRBD2	.	TRBJ2-7	CASSGTLGLAGEQQYF	TGCGCCAGCAGTGGGACCTTAGGTCTAGCGGGAGAACAGCAGTACTTC
TRBV7-9	TRBD1	once	TRBJ1-5	CASSLGDRGDQPQHF	TGTGCCAGCAGCTTAGGGGACAGGGGAGATCAGCCCCAGCATTTT
TRBV7-2	.	.	TRBJ1-1	CASSQGGNTEAFF	TGTGCCAGCAGCCAAGGGGGGAACACTGAAGCTTTCTTT
TRBV5-1	TRBD1	.	TRBJ1-2	CASSLEGTGVSYGYTF	TGCGCCAGCAGCTTGGAAGGGACAGGGGTATCCTACGGCTACACCTTC
TRBV10-2	TRBD1	few	TRBJ2-5	CARIFLLDRAGETQYF	TGCGCCAGGATCTTCCTTTTGGACAGGGCAGGGGAGACCCAGTACTTC
TRBV4-3	.	.	TRBJ2-7	CASSENTGDMTYEQYF	TGCGCCAGCAGCGAAAACACCGGGGACATGACCTACGAGCAGTACTTC
TRBV19	TRBD1	few	TRBJ1-2	CASSSLTGEWTNYGYTF	TGTGCCAGTAGTTCCCTGACAGGGGAGTGGACTAACTATGGCTACACCTTC
TRBV7-2	TRBD1	.	TRBJ1-2	CASSSQGTGTYGYTF	TGTGCCAGCAGCTCCCAAGGGACAGGGACCTATGGCTACACCTTC
TRBV5-1	.	.	TRBJ1-4	CASSLGRRATNEKLFF	TGCGCCAGCAGCTTGGGCCGACGGGCAACTAATGAAAAACTGTTTTTT
TRBV7-3	TRBD1	.	TRBJ1-1	CASILTGGRADTEAFF	TGTGCCAGCATCCTCACAGGGGGCCGGGCGGACACTGAAGCTTTCTTT
TRBV9	.	.	TRBJ1-2	CASSVVPETYGYTF	TGTGCCAGCAGCGTAGTTCCAGAAACCTATGGCTACACCTTC
TRBV5-1	TRBD2	.	TRBJ2-1	CASRLAGVNEQFF	TGCGCCAGCAGACTAGCGGGAGTCAATGAGCAGTTCTTC
TRBV4-1	.	.	TRBJ1-1	CASSQVMAGRGTEAFF	TGCGCCAGCAGCCAAGTAATGGCAGGCCGCGGGACTGAAGCTTTCTTT
TRBV7-9	.	.	TRBJ1-1	CASSFLITEAFF	TGTGCCAGCAGCTTTCTAATTACTGAAGCTTTCTTT
TRBV27	.	.	TRBJ1-1	CASIGTATGRNTEAFF	TGTGCCAGCATTGGGACGGCGACAGGAAGGAACACTGAAGCTTTCTTT
TRBV7-9	TRBD1	.	TRBJ1-1	CASSLEGRGRRNTEAFF	TGTGCCAGCAGCTTAGAAGGCAGGGGGAGACGAAACACTGAAGCTTTCTTT
TRBV15	.	.	TRBJ2-5	CATSRTLAAGKETQYF	TGTGCCACCAGCAGAACCTTAGCGGCAGGGAAAGAGACCCAGTACTTC
TRBV18	.	.	TRBJ1-1	CASSRAVSAWGMNTEAFF	TGTGCCAGCTCACGGGCCGTTTCCGCTTGGGGCATGAACACTGAAGCTTTCTTT
TRBV6-5	.	.	TRBJ1-6	CASSSGWNSPLHF	TGTGCCAGCAGCTCAGGGTGGAATTCACCCCTCCACTTT
TRBV19	TRBD1	.	TRBJ2-7	CASSRAGTGNIHEQYF	TGTGCCAGTAGCCGAGCTGGGACAGGGAATATCCACGAGCAGTACTTC
TRBV29-1	.	.	TRBJ1-1	CSVCIGGNTEAFF	TGCAGCGTCTGTATAGGCGGCAACACTGAAGCTTTCTTT
TRBV7-3	TRBD2	once	TRBJ2-2	CASSAGTRYSGELFF	TGTGCCAGCAGCGCCGGGACTAGGTATTCCGGGGAGCTGTTTTTT
TRBV27	.	.	TRBJ1-4	CASSGGQSQEKLFF	TGTGCCAGCAGTGGCGGACAATCTCAGGAAAAACTGTTTTTT
TRBV19	TRBD1	.	TRBJ2-2	CASSSQGVGELFF	TGTGCCAGTAGTAGTCAGGGGGTCGGGGAGCTGTTTTTT
TRBV11-3	.	.	TRBJ2-3	CASSSSTTDTQYF	TGTGCCAGCAGCTCTAGCACTACGGATACGCAGTATTTT
TRBV7-3	TRBD1	.	TRBJ1-1	CATQGDIITEAFF	TGTGCCACACAGGGGGATATAATCACTGAAGCTTTCTTT
TRBV4-1	TRBD1	.	TRBJ2-7	CASSRETGGNEQYF	TGCGCCAGCAGCCGGGAAACAGGGGGCAACGAGCAGTACTTC
TRBV7-9	.	.	TRBJ1-2	CASSLDFSVNYGYTF	TGTGCCAGCAGCTTAGATTTTTCGGTTAACTATGGCTACACCTTC